What follows are 18 T cell receptor beta chains derived from one specimen sequenced in a study of blood T cell repertoires in COVID-19. Here immunoSEQ multiplex PCR was the method, and the copy in TCRdb shows in-frame clones only, minus some. The sample has around 290,000 clones, 89% seen once; the top ten hold 1.7%. Material: PBMCs or T cells enriched from blood (not recorded which). Every receptor here comes from a woman aged 40 to 50 who had recovered from COVID-19.

The chain couples TRBV19 to TRBJ1-5; D is unresolved. V gave up 4 bases and J gave up 2 bases, with 9 bases separating them. CDR3 size: 14 residues. From germline, CDR1 is LNHDA and CDR2 SQIVND (reference sequence). CDR3 protein: CASSTETRNQPQHF. CDR3 bases: TGTGCCAGTAGTACCGAGACACGCAATCAGCCCCAGCATTTT.

The chain has TRBV29-1 and TRBJ2-1; 9 positions match TRBD1. Germline V gives CDR1 SQVTM, CDR2 ANQGSEA. V was clipped by 3 bases and J by 7 bases; unmatched bases: 4. The CDR3 is 13 amino acids. For the CDR3, the DNA is TGCAGCGTTGACGGGGACAGGGTTAATGAGCAGTTCTTC. Amino acids: CSVDGDRVNEQFF.

The genes are TRBV19 and TRBJ1-1, with TRBD1 matching 9 bases. The CDR3 loop spans 16 amino acids. Germline V lookup: CDR1 LNHDA, CDR2 SQIVND (reference sequence). With V trimmed by 5 bases and J by 5 bases, 12 bases remained unmatched. The CDR3 DNA reads TGTGCCAGTAGTTCTGGACAGGGGAGAACACGGACTGAAGCTTTCTTT. Encoded protein: CASSSGQGRTRTEAFF. The full variable domain, completed using reference TRBV19 and TRBJ1-1, is DGGITQSPKYLFRKEGQNVTLSCEQNLNHDAMYWYRQDPGQGLRLIYYSQIVNDFQKGDIAEGYSVSREKKESFPLTVTSAQKNPTAFYLCASSSGQGRTRTEAFFGQGTRLTVV.

The CDR3 loop reads CASSSTGSYEQYF. The CDR3 DNA follows: TGTGCCAGCAGCTCCACAGGCTCCTACGAGCAGTACTTC. J is TRBJ2-7 and V is TRBV5-5, with D maybe TRBD1 (5 bases). CDR3 length equals 13 residues. The V end was cut by 3 bases, the J end by 0 bases, with 7 bases between. Per germline, CDR1 SGHKS and CDR2 YYEKEE (reference sequence).

The rearrangement joins TRBV5-1 to TRBJ2-1; perhaps TRBD1 as D (5 bases). Germline CDR1 is SGHRS and CDR2 is YFSETQ. This CDR3 has 14 amino acids. The V gene lost 0 bases and the J gene lost 5 bases, with 9 bases spanning the gap. The chain's CDR3 is CASSLATGNNEQFF. The CDR3 DNA reads as TGCGCCAGCAGCTTGGCCACAGGAAACAATGAGCAGTTCTTC.

The chain joins TRBV5-1 to TRBJ1-1; D unresolved. The CDR3 totals 14 residues. Germline-derived CDR1 and CDR2 are SGHRS and YFSETQ. Trimming removed 4 bases from V and 1 base from J, with 11 bases in between. In DNA, the CDR3 is TGCGCCAGCAGCCCCCCCCGGGGGAACACTGAAGCTTTCTTT. Its translation is CASSPPRGNTEAFF.

The chain carries TRBV7-6 and TRBJ2-7, with D maybe TRBD2 (6 bases). V dropped 5 bases and J dropped 7 bases, with 24 bases sitting between them. The germline V gene has CDR1 SGHVS and CDR2 FNYEAQ. The CDR3 sequence is 16 residues long. CDR3 sequence reads: CASSPRPGTLGGEQYF. In DNA, the CDR3 is TGTGCCAGCAGCCCTCGGCCAGGGACCCTCGGGGGAGAGCAGTACTTC.

J is TRBJ2-3 and V is TRBV2; 8 positions agree with TRBD1. The germline gives CDR1 SNHLY, CDR2 FYNNEI. The trim removed 11 bases at V and 3 bases at J, leaving 10 bases unmatched. CDR3 length: 14 residues. CDR3 loop: CAAMGTGSTDTQYF. In nucleotides, the CDR3 is TGTGCCGCTATGGGGACAGGTTCAACAGATACGCAGTATTTT.

This clone has only a few counts. The chain combines TRBV5-1 with TRBJ1-2; the match to TRBD1 covers 8 bases. This CDR3 region has 20 residues. J was trimmed by 0 bases and V by 5 bases; bases with no gene match: 21. From germline, CDR1 is SGHRS and CDR2 YFSETQ. CDR3 DNA: TGCGCCAGCAGTATCCGCCCCCTGACAGGGGACCTATTAGCTAACTATGGCTACACCTTC. The encoded protein is CASSIRPLTGDLLANYGYTF.

V is TRBV6-5 and J is TRBJ2-7, with TRBD2 matching over 10 bases. From germline, CDR1 is MNHEY and CDR2 SVGAGI. V lost 6 bases to trimming and J lost 2 bases; unmatched junction nucleotides: 7. The CDR3 contains 15 residues. CDR3 region: CASSLQGLAPYEQYF. The DNA for the CDR3 is TGTGCCAGCAGCCTACAGGGACTAGCGCCCTACGAGCAGTACTTC.

V and J are TRBV5-1 and TRBJ2-3; 15 bases line up with TRBD2. CDR3 length: 17 residues. CDR1 and CDR2 (germline): SGHRS, YFSETQ. Trimming took 4 bases from V and 6 from J; bases not matched to a gene: 9. DNA of the CDR3: TGCGCCAGCAGCAAGGGGACTAGCGGGGGGCACCTGGATACGCAGTATTTT. Amino acids: CASSKGTSGGHLDTQYF.

The rearrangement joins TRBV30 to TRBJ1-2, with a tentative D call TRBD1 (5 bases). Germline V gene sequence: CDR1 GTSNPN, CDR2 SVGIG (reference sequence). The V end was cut by 4 bases, the J end by 7 bases, with 16 bases between. The CDR3 length is 13 residues. CDR3 protein: CAWTRTGIGGYTF. In DNA, the CDR3 is TGTGCCTGGACCCGAACAGGAATAGGTGGCTACACCTTC.

CDR3 DNA sequence: TGTGCCAGCAGCTCGCCGTACGCGGGGGGGCCGACGGATCACAATGAGCAGTTCTTC. This sequence encodes CASSSPYAGGPTDHNEQFF. V usage is TRBV9 and J usage is TRBJ2-1; 9 bases are shared with TRBD2. Germline V gene lookup returns CDR1 SGDLS and CDR2 YYNGEE. With V trimmed by 4 bases and J by 5 bases, 19 bases remained unmatched. The CDR3 is 19 amino acids.

This chain links TRBV2 with TRBJ2-1, with D perhaps TRBD2 (6 bases). V was clipped by 8 bases and J by 5 bases, with 16 bases between them. This CDR3 contains 14 residues. Germline loops: CDR1 SNHLY, CDR2 FYNNEI. The CDR3 DNA sequence: TGTGCCAGCGGGGAGGACGGAGCGAACAATGAGCAGTTCTTC. Protein product: CASGEDGANNEQFF. The complete variable domain, with remaining parts taken from reference TRBV2 and TRBJ2-1, reads EPEVTQTPSHQVTQMGQEVILRCVPISNHLYFYWYRQILGQKVEFLVSFYNNEISEKSEIFDDQFSVERPDGSNFTLKIRSTKLEDSAMYFCASGEDGANNEQFFGPGTRLTVL.

The genes are TRBV28 and TRBJ1-1; D possibly corresponds to TRBD1 (6 bases). The CDR3 contains 17 residues. CDR1 and CDR2 from the germline V gene are MDHEN and SYDVKM. The ends were cut back, 2 bases at V and 1 base at J, with 17 bases in the middle. Here the CDR3 reads CASSLSGGAAWNTEAFF. For the CDR3, the DNA is TGTGCCAGCAGTTTAAGTGGGGGGGCAGCCTGGAACACTGAAGCTTTCTTT.

V usage is TRBV6-6 and J usage is TRBJ1-6; D remains unclear. V was cut by 3 bases and J by 3 bases, with 9 bases left in between. Germline CDR1 is MNHNY and CDR2 is SVGAGI (reference sequence). The CDR3 is 15 residues long. The DNA of the CDR3 is TGTGCCAGCAGTTATTCCGGGGACTATAATTCACCCCTCCACTTT. This codes for CASSYSGDYNSPLHF.

The chain combines TRBV25-1 with TRBJ1-1, with D perhaps TRBD1 (5 bases). V dropped 4 bases and J dropped 0 bases, with 9 bases sitting between them. CDR1 is MGHDK and CDR2 is SYGVNS in the germline V gene. This CDR3 is built from 14 residues. In DNA, the CDR3 is TGTGCCAGCAGTGCAGCGGGGCTGAACACTGAAGCTTTCTTT. This sequence encodes CASSAAGLNTEAFF.

This clone occurred a few times. The chain uses TRBV21-1 and TRBJ2-7; the D call of TRBD1 is as the table states it, not checked on the DNA. TRBV21-1 is tagged as a pseudogene. The CDR3 is 13 amino acids. CDR3 in amino acids: CASRTGDVYEQYF. The CDR3 nucleotides are TGTGCCAGCAGAACAGGGGATGTGTACGAGCAGTACTTC.